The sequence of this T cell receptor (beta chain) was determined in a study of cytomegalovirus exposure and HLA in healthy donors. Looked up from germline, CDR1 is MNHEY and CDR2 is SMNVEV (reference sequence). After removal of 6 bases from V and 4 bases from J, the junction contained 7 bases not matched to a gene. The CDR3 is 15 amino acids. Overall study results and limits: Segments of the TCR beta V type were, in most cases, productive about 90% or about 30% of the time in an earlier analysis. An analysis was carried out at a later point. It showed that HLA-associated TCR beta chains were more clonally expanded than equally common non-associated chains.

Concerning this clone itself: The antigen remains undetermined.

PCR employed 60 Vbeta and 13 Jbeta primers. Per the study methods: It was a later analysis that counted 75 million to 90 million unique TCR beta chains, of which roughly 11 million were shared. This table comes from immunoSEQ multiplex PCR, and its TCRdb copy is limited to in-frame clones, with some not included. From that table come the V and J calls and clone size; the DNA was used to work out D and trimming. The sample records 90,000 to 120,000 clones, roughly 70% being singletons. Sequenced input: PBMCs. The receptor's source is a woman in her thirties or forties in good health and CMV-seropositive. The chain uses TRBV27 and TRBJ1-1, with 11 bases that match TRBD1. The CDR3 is CASRQDRGRATEAFF. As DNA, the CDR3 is TGTGCCAGCAGACAGGACAGGGGGCGTGCCACTGAAGCTTTCTTT.